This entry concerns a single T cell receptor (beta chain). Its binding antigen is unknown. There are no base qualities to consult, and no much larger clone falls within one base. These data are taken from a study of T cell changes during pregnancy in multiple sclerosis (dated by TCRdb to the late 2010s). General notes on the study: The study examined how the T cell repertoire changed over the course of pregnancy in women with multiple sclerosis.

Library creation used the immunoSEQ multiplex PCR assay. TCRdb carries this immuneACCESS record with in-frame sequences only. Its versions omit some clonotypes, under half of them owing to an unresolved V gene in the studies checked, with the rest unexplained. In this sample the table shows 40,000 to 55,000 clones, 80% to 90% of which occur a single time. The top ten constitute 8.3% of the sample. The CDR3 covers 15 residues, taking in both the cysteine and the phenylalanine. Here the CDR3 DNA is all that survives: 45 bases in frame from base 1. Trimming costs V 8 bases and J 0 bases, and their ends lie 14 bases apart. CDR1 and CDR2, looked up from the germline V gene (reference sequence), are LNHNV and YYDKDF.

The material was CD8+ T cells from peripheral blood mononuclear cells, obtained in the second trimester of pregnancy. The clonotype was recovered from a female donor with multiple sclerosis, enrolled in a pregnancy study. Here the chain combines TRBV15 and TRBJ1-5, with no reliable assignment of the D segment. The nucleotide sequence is TGTGCCACCTCCGGCGGGTTCTATAGCAATCAGCCCCAGCATTTT. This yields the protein CATSGGFYSNQPQHF.